The rows below give T cell receptor beta chains drawn from one sample of a study of CD8 T cells in ankylosing spondylitis. TCRdb re-derived calls from the 5' RACE reads in MiXCR, one entry per CDR3 protein. The sample lists about 480,000 distinct CDR3 sequences; 17% were seen once. Sequenced: blood, either unsorted or a sorted T cell fraction (not recorded which). The source is a male donor with ankylosing spondylitis. Both conserved end residues are part of each CDR3. D genes are given only for firm matches. Some rows have no size entry. The others give once, few or many, or a class for an expanded clone.

cdr3_length: 15
d_call: TRBD1
v_call: TRBV28
clone_size: NA
j_call: TRBJ1-2
cdr3_nt: TGTGCCAGCAGTTCACCAAGGCAGGGGGCGGAAGGCTACACCTTC
cdr3_aa: CASSSPRQGAEGYTF

cdr3_length: 14
d_call: NA
v_call: TRBV2
clone_size: NA
j_call: TRBJ2-3
cdr3_nt: TGTGCCAGCAGTAGGCAGGGGCTAACAGATACGCAGTATTTT
cdr3_aa: CASSRQGLTDTQYF

cdr3_length: 15
d_call: TRBD1
v_call: TRBV12-3/TRBV12-4
clone_size: NA
j_call: TRBJ1-1
cdr3_nt: TGTGCCAGCAGTTCCCTACTCGACAGGGAGAATGAAGCTTTCTTT
cdr3_aa: CASSSLLDRENEAFF

cdr3_length: 12
d_call: NA
v_call: TRBV11-3
clone_size: many
j_call: TRBJ1-1
cdr3_nt: TGTGCCAGCAGCCACTCAGGCACTGAAGCTTTCTTT
cdr3_aa: CASSHSGTEAFF

cdr3_length: 10
d_call: TRBD2
v_call: TRBV20-1
clone_size: many
j_call: TRBJ2-7
cdr3_nt: TGCAGTGTTGGGACTATCGAGCAGTACTTC
cdr3_aa: CSVGTIEQYF

cdr3_length: 13
d_call: TRBD2
v_call: TRBV10-2
clone_size: few
j_call: TRBJ2-7
cdr3_nt: TGCGCCAGCAAGGCTAGCGGGGGTTTAGAGCAGTACTTC
cdr3_aa: CASKASGGLEQYF

cdr3_length: 12
d_call: NA
v_call: TRBV29-1
clone_size: NA
j_call: TRBJ2-3
cdr3_nt: TGCAGCGTCAGGGGAGGCCCAGATACGCAGTATTTT
cdr3_aa: CSVRGGPDTQYF

cdr3_length: 14
d_call: TRBD1
v_call: TRBV20-1
clone_size: NA
j_call: TRBJ1-2
cdr3_nt: TGCAGTGCTAGAGGACAGGGGGTGAACTATGGCTACACCTTC
cdr3_aa: CSARGQGVNYGYTF

cdr3_length: 13
d_call: NA
v_call: TRBV12-3/TRBV12-4
clone_size: NA
j_call: TRBJ1-1
cdr3_nt: TGTGCCAGCCGACTATGGGGTGGGACTGAAGCTTTCTTT
cdr3_aa: CASRLWGGTEAFF

cdr3_length: 14
d_call: NA
v_call: TRBV20-1
clone_size: NA
j_call: TRBJ2-7
cdr3_nt: TGCAGTGCTATGGGTTTCACCCCCTCCTACGAGCAGTACTTC
cdr3_aa: CSAMGFTPSYEQYF

cdr3_length: 12
d_call: NA
v_call: TRBV19
clone_size: NA
j_call: TRBJ2-2
cdr3_nt: TGTGCCAGTAGTATTGTCACCGGGGAGCTGTTTTTT
cdr3_aa: CASSIVTGELFF

cdr3_length: 16
d_call: NA
v_call: TRBV7-9
clone_size: NA
j_call: TRBJ1-2
cdr3_nt: TGTGCCAGCAGCCCCCCAGTTTGGGGTCGAAACTATGGCTACACCTTC
cdr3_aa: CASSPPVWGRNYGYTF

cdr3_length: 15
d_call: TRBD1
v_call: TRBV30
clone_size: NA
j_call: TRBJ2-2
cdr3_nt: TGTGCCTGCCGAGGGGGCCCGGGGAACACCGGGGAGCTGTTTTTT
cdr3_aa: CACRGGPGNTGELFF

cdr3_length: 13
d_call: NA
v_call: TRBV5-1
clone_size: NA
j_call: TRBJ1-2
cdr3_nt: TGCGCCAGCAGCCCCGGACAGCCGGTTGGCTACACCTTC
cdr3_aa: CASSPGQPVGYTF

cdr3_length: 16
d_call: NA
v_call: TRBV9
clone_size: many
j_call: TRBJ1-5
cdr3_nt: TGTGCCAGCAGCGCTGGCAGTGAATGGCGGACTCAGCCCCAGCATTTT
cdr3_aa: CASSAGSEWRTQPQHF

cdr3_length: 14
d_call: TRBD1
v_call: TRBV12-3/TRBV12-4
clone_size: few
j_call: TRBJ2-7
cdr3_nt: TGTGCCAGCAGAGACAGGGGGCTCTCCTACGAGCAGTACTTC
cdr3_aa: CASRDRGLSYEQYF

cdr3_length: 16
d_call: NA
v_call: TRBV5-1
clone_size: NA
j_call: TRBJ1-4
cdr3_nt: TGCGCCAGCAGCTTGGAGGGCAGCGCAACTAATGAAAAACTGTTTTTT
cdr3_aa: CASSLEGSATNEKLFF

cdr3_length: 13
d_call: TRBD1
v_call: TRBV2
clone_size: NA
j_call: TRBJ1-2
cdr3_nt: TGTGCCAGCAGGGGACAGGGAGCCTATGGCTACACCTTC
cdr3_aa: CASRGQGAYGYTF

cdr3_length: 14
d_call: NA
v_call: TRBV20-1
clone_size: NA
j_call: TRBJ1-2
cdr3_nt: TGCAGTGCTAGGGCGGACAGCTTTAACTATGGCTACACCTTC
cdr3_aa: CSARADSFNYGYTF

cdr3_length: 15
d_call: TRBD1
v_call: TRBV10-3
clone_size: few
j_call: TRBJ2-5
cdr3_nt: TGTGCCATCAGTGACCCGGGACAGGGGGATGAGACCCAGTACTTC
cdr3_aa: CAISDPGQGDETQYF

cdr3_length: 15
d_call: NA
v_call: TRBV6-2/TRBV6-3
clone_size: few
j_call: TRBJ2-7
cdr3_nt: TGTGCCAGCAGTCCCGCTGCGTTTCGGTCATACGAGCAGTACTTC
cdr3_aa: CASSPAAFRSYEQYF

cdr3_length: 15
d_call: NA
v_call: TRBV5-6
clone_size: NA
j_call: TRBJ1-5
cdr3_nt: TGTGCCAGCAGCACCTCGACCGGGATGTATCAGCCCCAGCATTTT
cdr3_aa: CASSTSTGMYQPQHF

cdr3_length: 13
d_call: NA
v_call: TRBV6-1
clone_size: few
j_call: TRBJ1-1
cdr3_nt: TGTGCCAGCAAAACGACAGTGAACACTGAAGCTTTCTTT
cdr3_aa: CASKTTVNTEAFF

cdr3_length: 16
d_call: TRBD1
v_call: TRBV28
clone_size: once
j_call: TRBJ1-5
cdr3_nt: TGTGCCAGCAGAAGAGACAGGGTTTGGGGAAATCAGCCCCAGCATTTT
cdr3_aa: CASRRDRVWGNQPQHF

cdr3_length: 16
d_call: NA
v_call: TRBV20-1
clone_size: NA
j_call: TRBJ2-1
cdr3_nt: TGCAGTGCTACAACGAGACACCCGGACTTCTACAATGAGCAGTTCTTC
cdr3_aa: CSATTRHPDFYNEQFF

cdr3_length: 15
d_call: NA
v_call: TRBV5-1
clone_size: NA
j_call: TRBJ2-7
cdr3_nt: TGCGCCAGCAGCTGGCCGACAGACCTCCCGGGGGAGCAGTACTTC
cdr3_aa: CASSWPTDLPGEQYF

cdr3_length: 15
d_call: TRBD1
v_call: TRBV20-1
clone_size: NA
j_call: TRBJ1-5
cdr3_nt: TGCAGTGCTCCCCAGACAGGGCTGAGCAATCAGCCCCAGCATTTT
cdr3_aa: CSAPQTGLSNQPQHF

cdr3_length: 15
d_call: TRBD2
v_call: TRBV11-2
clone_size: few
j_call: TRBJ2-7
cdr3_nt: TGTGCCAGCAGCCTAATAGCGGGAGGTCTGGGCGAGCAGTACTTC
cdr3_aa: CASSLIAGGLGEQYF

cdr3_length: 13
d_call: TRBD1
v_call: TRBV30
clone_size: NA
j_call: TRBJ1-1
cdr3_nt: TGTGCCTGGAGGCGACAGGGGGACACTGAAGCTTTCTTT
cdr3_aa: CAWRRQGDTEAFF

cdr3_length: 17
d_call: NA
v_call: TRBV3-1
clone_size: NA
j_call: TRBJ2-5
cdr3_nt: TGTGCCAGCAGCCAAGACACTAAAGGGGGTTCCCAAGAGACCCAGTACTTC
cdr3_aa: CASSQDTKGGSQETQYF

cdr3_length: 16
d_call: TRBD1
v_call: TRBV5-1
clone_size: NA
j_call: TRBJ2-1
cdr3_nt: TGCGCCAGCAGCCCCCCGGCAGGGGGTTCCAACAATGAGCAGTTCTTC
cdr3_aa: CASSPPAGGSNNEQFF

cdr3_length: 14
d_call: NA
v_call: TRBV28
clone_size: NA
j_call: TRBJ2-3
cdr3_nt: TGTGCCAGCGATACAGGTCCCTACGGGGATACGCAGTATTTT
cdr3_aa: CASDTGPYGDTQYF